Shown below are 32 T cell receptor beta chains from a single sample sequenced in a study of blood T cell repertoires in COVID-19. The assay was immunoSEQ multiplex PCR, and TCRdb's table has in-frame clones only and misses some. The sample lists roughly 87,000 clones, more than 85% occurring once. Specimen: peripheral blood. These receptor sequences come from a middle-aged man with acute or convalescent COVID-19.

This clone was observed a single time. The chain employs TRBV19 and TRBJ2-1; 8 bases fit TRBD1. This CDR3 region has 14 residues. The germline gives CDR1 LNHDA, CDR2 SQIVND (reference sequence). V dropped 5 bases and J dropped 4; count of bases not matched to a gene: 4. CDR3 amino acids: CASSAGGWYNEQFF. The DNA of the CDR3 is TGTGCCAGTAGTGCAGGGGGCTGGTACAATGAGCAGTTCTTC.

The V gene is TRBV5-1, the J gene TRBJ2-5; D unresolved. Germline V gene lookup returns CDR1 SGHRS and CDR2 YFSETQ. There are 11 residues in the CDR3. Trimming left V 5 bases short and J 5 bases short, with 7 bases between. CDR3 in DNA: TGCGCCAGCAGAGCCGGGGAGACCCAGTACTTC. Protein product: CASRAGETQYF. Full variable domain (rest looked up from reference TRBV5-1 and TRBJ2-5): KAGVTQTPRYLIKTRGQQVTLSCSPISGHRSVSWYQQTPGQGLQFLFEYFSETQRNKGNFPGRFSGRQFSNSRSEMNVSTLELGDSALYLCASRAGETQYFGPGTRLLVL.

The chain carries TRBV4-2 and TRBJ2-3, with 7 bases lining up with TRBD2. Trimming removed 1 base from V and 0 bases from J; junction bases left unmatched: 7. The CDR3 sequence is 17 residues long. The germline CDR1 and CDR2 sequences are LGHNA and YNFKEQ. CDR3: CASSQVRVSGSTDTQYF. The CDR3 bases are TGTGCCAGCAGCCAAGTAAGGGTTAGCGGGAGCACAGATACGCAGTATTTT.

The chain combines TRBV5-1 with TRBJ2-1, with 8 bases lining up with TRBD1. CDR1 is SGHRS and CDR2 is YFSETQ in the germline V gene. The CDR3 loop spans 19 amino acids. V trimming: 5 bases; J trimming: 2 bases; junction bases outside the gene matches: 18. In DNA, the CDR3 is TGCGCCAGCAGTACGATACCACCCCGACAGGGGCCCCCCTACAATGAGCAGTTCTTC. Residues: CASSTIPPRQGPPYNEQFF. The whole variable domain, filled in from reference TRBV5-1 and TRBJ2-1, reads KAGVTQTPRYLIKTRGQQVTLSCSPISGHRSVSWYQQTPGQGLQFLFEYFSETQRNKGNFPGRFSGRQFSNSRSEMNVSTLELGDSALYLCASSTIPPRQGPPYNEQFFGPGTRLTVL.

The count of this clone is one. The chain has TRBV5-8 and TRBJ1-4; D is uncertain. Germline V gene lookup returns CDR1 SGHTS and CDR2 YDEGEE. The CDR3 is 14 amino acids. The V end was cut by 4 bases, the J end by 4 bases, with 11 bases between. CDR3 amino acids: CASSRDFFNEKLFF. As DNA, the CDR3 is TGTGCCAGCAGCCGGGATTTCTTTAATGAAAAACTGTTTTTT.

This chain joins TRBV5-4 and TRBJ1-6; D is perhaps TRBD1 (5 bases). The V gene's germline CDR1 is SGHNT and CDR2 YYREEE (reference sequence). Deletions cut 5 bases from V and 10 bases from J, with 19 bases between. CDR3 size: 15 residues. CDR3 coding DNA: TGTGCCAGCAGGGCTGACATGGGGACTCTCTCACCCCTCCACTTT. This sequence encodes CASRADMGTLSPLHF.

This chain joins TRBV14 and TRBJ2-1; 10 bases line up with TRBD2. The junction had 8 bases not matched to a gene; V was cut back by 0 bases and J by 12 bases. Germline V gene lookup returns CDR1 SGHDN and CDR2 FVKESK. The CDR3 runs 15 residues. The CDR3 DNA sequence: TGTGCCAGCAGCCAAGATGGCAGCGGGGGGGCCTTGCAGTTCTTC. It codes for CASSQDGSGGALQFF.

The rearrangement joins TRBV5-4 to TRBJ1-6; D is perhaps TRBD1 (5 bases). Germline CDR1 is SGHNT and CDR2 is YYREEE (reference sequence). The CDR3 is 15 amino acids. The V end lost 0 bases, the J end lost 6 bases, and 10 bases lay between the germline ends. DNA for the CDR3: TGTGCCAGCAGCTTGGAACCAGGGATTAATTCACCCCTCCACTTT. It translates to CASSLEPGINSPLHF.

The chain is built from TRBV7-9 and TRBJ1-4; TRBD1 matches 7 bases. Per germline, CDR1 SEHNR and CDR2 FQNEAQ (reference sequence). The CDR3 has 15 residues. After removal of 5 bases from V and 4 bases from J, the junction contained 7 bases not matched to a gene. The CDR3 sequence: CASSVRQGGNEKLFF. CDR3 sequence (DNA): TGTGCCAGCAGCGTCAGACAGGGAGGTAATGAAAAACTGTTTTTT.

The table lists this clone with a count of one. The CDR3 DNA reads TGTGCCTGGGCGATACCGGGACAGGGGTATGGCTACACCTTC. Protein product: CAWAIPGQGYGYTF. The rearrangement uses TRBV30 and TRBJ1-2; 10 nucleotides agree with TRBD1. Germline-derived CDR1 and CDR2 are GTSNPN and SVGIG (reference sequence). V lost 5 bases and J lost 5; bases outside the gene matches: 8. The CDR3 is 14 residues long.

This clone was seen a handful of times. The chain has TRBV5-6 and TRBJ2-7; 7 nucleotides align to TRBD1. Per germline, CDR1 SGHDT and CDR2 YYEEEE. CDR3 size: 13 residues. With V trimmed by 2 bases and J by 4 bases, 3 bases remained unmatched. Written as DNA, the CDR3 is TGTGCCAGCAGCTTTGACAGGGCATACGAGCAGTACTTC. Translating gives CASSFDRAYEQYF.

The chain is built from TRBV30 and TRBJ1-2; D not resolved. The germline CDR1 and CDR2 sequences are GTSNPN and SVGIG (reference sequence). The CDR3 contains 13 residues. V gave up 2 bases and J gave up 6 bases, with 13 bases separating them. CDR3 region: CAWSHNPLDGYTF. The DNA for the CDR3 is TGTGCCTGGAGTCATAACCCCCTAGATGGCTACACCTTC.

The chain uses TRBV9 and TRBJ1-5, with 9 bases that match TRBD1. Trimming at V came to 0 bases and at J to 5 bases, leaving 3 bases not matched to a gene. The CDR3 is 15 amino acids. CDR1 is SGDLS and CDR2 is YYNGEE in the germline V gene. This CDR3 reads CASSVGGQGDQPQHF. The DNA for the CDR3 is TGTGCCAGCAGCGTAGGGGGACAGGGCGATCAGCCCCAGCATTTT.

The chain links TRBV27 to TRBJ1-1; a possible D gene is TRBD1 (6 bases). The germline V and J ends were trimmed by 5 bases and 3 bases, with 22 bases remaining between them. This CDR3 spans 17 amino acids. Germline CDR1 reads MNHEY; CDR2 reads SMNVEV (reference sequence). The CDR3 bases are TGTGCCAGCAGTCAGGGCCTACAGGGTCTAGGGTACACTGAAGCTTTCTTT. This codes for CASSQGLQGLGYTEAFF.

The chain links TRBV20-1 to TRBJ2-7; 7 positions match TRBD2. CDR1 is DFQATT and CDR2 is SNEGSKA in the germline V gene (reference sequence). Trimming took 3 bases from V and 3 from J; bases not matched to a gene: 8. The CDR3 runs to 14 residues. The CDR3 loop is CSASSLAGDYEQYF. In nucleotides, the CDR3 is TGCAGTGCTAGTAGTTTGGCGGGGGACTACGAGCAGTACTTC.

DNA for the CDR3: TGTGCCAGCTCACCCGAGGGGGATCAGCCCCAGCATTTT. Encoded protein: CASSPEGDQPQHF. V is TRBV18 and J is TRBJ1-5; D perhaps matches TRBD1 (6 bases). The CDR3 loop spans 13 amino acids. V was clipped by 3 bases and J by 5 bases, with 8 bases between them. Germline-derived CDR1 and CDR2 are KGHSH and LQKENI.

This clone is termed medium-sized. The chain recombines TRBV20-1 with TRBJ2-1, with 8 bases that match TRBD2. CDR3 length equals 15 residues. Trimming at V came to 3 bases and at J to 3 bases, leaving 7 bases not matched to a gene. In germline, CDR1 is DFQATT, CDR2 SNEGSKA (reference sequence). DNA for the CDR3: TGCAGTGCTAGTGAACTAGCGGAGAACTACAATGAGCAGTTCTTC. This sequence encodes CSASELAENYNEQFF.

J is TRBJ1-2 and V is TRBV30, with unresolved D. The CDR3 is 13 amino acids. Germline V gives CDR1 GTSNPN, CDR2 SVGIG (reference sequence). Trimming left V 5 bases short and J 2 bases short, with 12 bases between. CDR3 loop: CAWAASENYGYTF. The DNA for the CDR3 is TGTGCCTGGGCTGCTAGCGAAAACTATGGCTACACCTTC.

The J gene is TRBJ2-7, the V gene TRBV11-2; 9 bases line up with TRBD2. The CDR3 totals 16 residues. Germline trimming cut 0 bases from V and 0 bases from J; bases unmatched to any gene: 3. The germline CDR1 and CDR2 sequences are SGHAT and FQNNGV. The CDR3 here is CASSLDLAGYSYEQYF. Written as DNA, the CDR3 is TGTGCCAGCAGCTTAGATCTAGCGGGGTACTCCTACGAGCAGTACTTC.

This clone has a single count. This chain joins TRBV27 and TRBJ1-3; 8 nucleotides match TRBD1. With 5 bases clipped from V and 4 bases from J, the junction kept 7 bases outside the gene matches. Germline V gene sequence: CDR1 MNHEY, CDR2 SMNVEV (reference sequence). This CDR3 has 15 residues. The CDR3 DNA reads as TGTGCCAGCAGTACCACAGGGGGACTAGGAAACACCATATATTTT. Translating gives CASSTTGGLGNTIYF.

The chain recombines TRBV28 with TRBJ2-6, with D unresolved. Germline CDR1 is MDHEN and CDR2 is SYDVKM. V gave up 6 bases and J gave up 0 bases, with 9 bases separating them. The CDR3 is made up of 15 amino acids. CDR3 in amino acids: CASSGTTSGANVLTF. For the CDR3, the DNA is TGTGCCAGCAGCGGAACTACCTCTGGGGCCAACGTCCTGACTTTC. The variable domain in full, completed from reference TRBV28 and TRBJ2-6, reads DVKVTQSSRYLVKRTGEKVFLECVQDMDHENMFWYRQDPGLGLRLIYFSYDVKMKEKGDIPEGYSVSREKKERFSLILESASTNQTSMYLCASSGTTSGANVLTFGAGSRLTVL.

V and J are TRBV5-5 and TRBJ2-7; the match to TRBD2 covers 7 bases. Germline CDR1 reads SGHKS; CDR2 reads YYEKEE (reference sequence). Germline trimming cut 0 bases from V and 3 bases from J; bases unmatched to any gene: 9. The CDR3 contains 16 residues. CDR3: CASSLEPGEGLYEQYF. CDR3 nucleotide sequence: TGTGCCAGCAGCTTGGAGCCGGGGGAGGGTCTCTACGAGCAGTACTTC.

This sequence joins TRBV6-5 and TRBJ1-2; D not resolved. Germline CDR1 and CDR2: MNHEY and SVGAGI. The CDR3 runs to 14 residues. Trimming cost V 8 bases and J 5 bases, with 18 bases left between them. The CDR3 nucleotides read TGTGCCAGCCGTCTATCGGGAGGAGAATATGGCTACACCTTC. Residues: CASRLSGGEYGYTF.

This chain links TRBV3-1 (or the pseudogene TRBV3-2) with TRBJ2-2; D gene unclear. Germline CDR1 LGHDT, CDR2 YNNKEL (reference sequence). The length of the CDR3 is 15 residues. V was shortened by 2 bases and J by 5 bases, with 12 bases between the two germline ends. The CDR3 bases are TGTGCCAGCAGCCAACTCAAGACTGGTACCGGGGAGCTGTTTTTT. It encodes CASSQLKTGTGELFF.

This sequence joins TRBV19 and TRBJ2-1; 11 positions match TRBD1. From germline, CDR1 is LNHDA and CDR2 SQIVND (reference sequence). The CDR3 is 16 residues long. The V segment lost 1 base and the J segment 9 bases; nucleotides outside the gene matches: 8. The chain's CDR3 is CASSIAGTGGAVEQFF. CDR3 sequence (DNA): TGTGCCAGTAGTATAGCCGGGACAGGGGGGGCGGTTGAGCAGTTCTTC.

This clone was counted a few times. The CDR3 sequence is CASRGGLGPSYEQYF. CDR3 DNA sequence: TGTGCCAGCAGGGGCGGTTTGGGGCCATCCTACGAGCAGTACTTC. The chain is built from TRBV27 and TRBJ2-7, with D perhaps TRBD1 (5 bases). Germline CDR1 reads MNHEY; CDR2 reads SMNVEV (reference sequence). The CDR3 extends over 15 amino acids. The germline V and J ends were trimmed by 6 bases and 1 base, with 16 bases remaining between them.

The sample holds a few counts of this clone. The chain is built from TRBV6-5 and TRBJ1-2; a weak D match, TRBD1 (6 bases). V dropped 5 bases and J dropped 8 bases, with 15 bases sitting between them. In germline, CDR1 is MNHEY, CDR2 SVGAGI. The CDR3 is made up of 13 amino acids. Here the CDR3 reads CASSPLGAWGYTF. CDR3 coding DNA: TGTGCCAGCAGTCCCCTGGGGGCGTGGGGCTACACCTTC.

This rearrangement joins TRBV7-9 to TRBJ2-4, with a possible D match to TRBD2 (5 bases). The V end lost 6 bases, the J end lost 3 bases, and 12 bases lay between the germline ends. The CDR3 consists of 14 residues. The V gene's germline CDR1 is SEHNR and CDR2 FQNEAQ (reference sequence). The CDR3 region is CASRGKTSKNIQYF. CDR3 nucleotide sequence: TGTGCCAGCAGAGGCAAAACTAGCAAAAACATTCAGTACTTC.

J is TRBJ2-7 and V is TRBV27; D remains ambiguous. The CDR3 runs 14 residues. Germline CDR1 reads MNHEY; CDR2 reads SMNVEV (reference sequence). With 7 bases removed from V and 2 bases from J, the gap between germline ends came to 15 bases. The CDR3 nucleotides are TGTGCCAGCACCTCTAATGGAGATGCCTACGAGCAGTACTTC. Translating gives CASTSNGDAYEQYF.

V usage is TRBV11-2 and J usage is TRBJ2-1; 7 bases are a match to TRBD2. Germline V gives CDR1 SGHAT, CDR2 FQNNGV. There are 18 residues in the CDR3. V trimming: 4 bases; J trimming: 7 bases; junction bases outside the gene matches: 19. Here the CDR3 reads CASSWPRASGDPRNEQFF. DNA of the CDR3: TGTGCCAGCAGCTGGCCCCGGGCTAGCGGTGATCCGAGGAATGAGCAGTTCTTC.

This clone was counted a few times. This chain uses TRBV19 with TRBJ1-6; TRBD1 matches 8 bases. CDR1 is LNHDA, CDR2 SQIVND, per germline (reference sequence). J gave up 7 bases and V 2 bases, and 10 bases lay outside the gene matches. CDR3 length: 17 amino acids. The CDR3 here is CASSISSGTGINSPLHF. For the CDR3, the DNA is TGTGCCAGTAGTATATCCTCCGGGACAGGTATAAATTCACCCCTCCACTTT. Full variable domain (remainder filled in from reference TRBV19 and TRBJ1-6): DGGITQSPKYLFRKEGQNVTLSCEQNLNHDAMYWYRQDPGQGLRLIYYSQIVNDFQKGDIAEGYSVSREKKESFPLTVTSAQKNPTAFYLCASSISSGTGINSPLHFGNGTRLTVT.

This chain joins TRBV19 and TRBJ2-7; possible D gene TRBD2, 5 bases. The CDR3 consists of 13 residues. The V end was cut by 8 bases, the J end by 7 bases, with 18 bases between. Germline V gene sequence: CDR1 LNHDA, CDR2 SQIVND (reference sequence). Here the CDR3 DNA reads TGTGCCAGTGCGGAGGCGCAGAAGGTTGAGCAGTACTTC. Its protein product is CASAEAQKVEQYF.